The 14 T cell receptor beta chains given below trace back to one sample, sequenced in a study of blood T cell repertoires in COVID-19. This table comes from immunoSEQ multiplex PCR, and its TCRdb copy is limited to in-frame clones, with some not included. The data hold 250,000 to 300,000 clones, with around 93% observed a single time. Sequenced input: PBMCs or T cells enriched from blood (not recorded which). Receptors were obtained from a human donor in a cohort exposed to, infected with or recovered from COVID-19 (not recorded which). The donor label of this sample is uncertain.

The DNA for the CDR3 is TGCAGCGTTGGAGGCAGCGGAAACACCATATATTTT. Protein: CSVGGSGNTIYF. The V call is TRBV29-1, the J call TRBJ1-3; D is unresolved. The CDR3 contains 12 residues. The ends were cut back, 4 bases at V and 4 bases at J, with 8 bases in the middle. Germline V lookup: CDR1 SQVTM, CDR2 ANQGSEA. Supplemented by reference TRBV29-1 and TRBJ1-3, the full variable domain reads SAVISQKPSRDICQRGTSLTIQCQVDSQVTMMFWYRQQPGQSLTLIATANQGSEATYESGFVIDKFPISRPNLTFSTLTVSNMSPEDSSIYLCSVGGSGNTIYFGEGSWLTVV.

The chain recombines TRBV5-6 with TRBJ1-2, with TRBD1 matching over 7 bases. CDR3 length: 13 residues. CDR1 is SGHDT and CDR2 is YYEEEE in the germline V gene. V gave up 4 bases and J gave up 4 bases; unmatched junction bases: 4. The CDR3 DNA sequence: TGTGCCAGCAGCACGACAGGGTCCTATGGCTACACCTTC. This codes for CASSTTGSYGYTF.

The V and J genes are TRBV5-1 and TRBJ2-6, with 11 bases aligning to TRBD1. Germline CDR1 and CDR2: SGHRS and YFSETQ. The CDR3 is 18 amino acids. V was clipped by 0 bases and J by 0 bases; unmatched bases: 2. CDR3 in DNA: TGCGCCAGCAGCTTGGTGGGACAGGGGGGCTCTGGGGCCAACGTCCTGACTTTC. This codes for CASSLVGQGGSGANVLTF.

The chain employs TRBV12-3 or TRBV12-4 and TRBJ1-5; TRBD1 aligns across 8 bases. The V gene end was trimmed by 6 bases and the J gene end by 6 bases; junction bases not matched to a gene: 4. The CDR3 is 13 residues long. The CDR3 DNA follows: TGTGCCAGCAGAGGACAGGGTGGTCAGCCCCAGCATTTT. It specifies CASRGQGGQPQHF.

CDR3 amino acids: CASSFTGQYGYTF. The DNA for the CDR3 is TGTGCCAGCAGTTTTACGGGACAGTATGGCTACACCTTC. This chain joins TRBV12-3 or TRBV12-4 and TRBJ1-2; 7 nucleotides match TRBD1. Unmatched junction bases numbered 3, after V lost 3 bases and J lost 5 bases. This CDR3 region has 13 residues.

This rearrangement joins TRBV7-9 to TRBJ2-5; 7 bases match TRBD1. Germline V CDR1 and CDR2: SEHNR, FQNEAQ (reference sequence). Germline trimming cut 0 bases from V and 5 bases from J; bases unmatched to any gene: 9. This CDR3 is 16 amino acids long. CDR3 nucleotides: TGTGCCAGCAGCTTAGCACCCCCGGGCAGGGGGGAGACCCAGTACTTC. It is translated as CASSLAPPGRGETQYF.

The V and J genes are TRBV2 and TRBJ1-5; TRBD1 might be the D (5 bases). The V end lost 1 base, the J end lost 4 bases, and 11 bases lay between the germline ends. Looked up from germline, CDR1 is SNHLY and CDR2 is FYNNEI. The CDR3 covers 15 residues. CDR3 sequence (DNA): TGTGCCAGCAGTGAAGGGGTGAAGGGGAATCAGCCCCAGCATTTT. The encoded protein is CASSEGVKGNQPQHF.

The chain joins TRBV6-1 to TRBJ2-7, with 11 bases matching TRBD1. The CDR3 contains 15 residues. V gave up 2 bases and J gave up 3 bases; unmatched junction bases: 3. The V gene's germline CDR1 is MNHNS and CDR2 SASEGT. The CDR3, as DNA: TGTGCCAGCAGTGAAACCGGGACAGGGGGCTACGAGCAGTACTTC. Amino acids: CASSETGTGGYEQYF.

Notes on this clone: Distinct nucleotide sequences in the sample also encode this CDR3. The chain employs TRBV2 and TRBJ1-2; no reliable D call. This CDR3 is 14 amino acids long. Trimming removed 3 bases at V and 2 bases at J, with 10 bases between. The germline V gene encodes CDR1 SNHLY and CDR2 FYNNEI. CDR3 DNA sequence: TGTGCCAGCAGTGAGGGCATCTTGAACTATGGCTACACCTTC. Translation: CASSEGILNYGYTF.

This clone appeared a single time. The CDR3 DNA sequence: TGTGCCAGCAGTAAACAGGGGGTAGAAGTATATGGCTACACCTTC. Residues: CASSKQGVEVYGYTF. The chain carries TRBV6-5 and TRBJ1-2; 8 nucleotides match TRBD1. The CDR3 loop spans 15 amino acids. Germline CDR1 is MNHEY and CDR2 is SVGAGI. V lost 5 bases, J lost 5 bases, and 10 bases stayed unmatched.

The chain joins TRBV3-1 (or the pseudogene TRBV3-2) to TRBJ1-1; perhaps TRBD1 as D (5 bases). V gave up 1 base and J gave up 6 bases, with 12 bases separating them. There are 14 residues in the CDR3. CDR1 and CDR2 from the germline V gene are LGHDT and YNNKEL (reference sequence). The CDR3 region is CASSQVSAGAEAFF. CDR3 DNA sequence: TGTGCCAGCAGCCAAGTAAGCGCGGGGGCTGAAGCTTTCTTT.

This clone was detected a few times. V is TRBV6-4 and J is TRBJ2-7, with TRBD1 matching 11 bases. Germline lookup yields CDR1 MRHNA and CDR2 SNTAGT. The CDR3 sequence is 16 residues long. V shed 6 bases, J shed 5 bases, and the junction held 12 bases outside the gene matches. The chain's CDR3 is CASSASPGTGGNEQYF. The CDR3 nucleotides are TGTGCCAGCAGCGCCTCTCCCGGGACAGGGGGGAACGAGCAGTACTTC.

The chain uses TRBV11-2 and TRBJ2-3; the match to TRBD1 covers 7 bases. Germline lookup yields CDR1 SGHAT and CDR2 FQNNGV. The CDR3 has 15 residues. The junction had 6 bases not matched to a gene; V was cut back by 5 bases and J by 1 base. The CDR3 region is CASSVNRGRTDTQYF. The DNA for the CDR3 is TGTGCCAGCAGCGTGAACAGGGGCCGCACAGATACGCAGTATTTT.

The J gene is TRBJ2-4, the V gene TRBV10-3; the D gene is possibly TRBD2 (5 bases). CDR3 length: 14 amino acids. The V gene lost 10 bases and the J gene lost 1 base, with 14 bases spanning the gap. From germline, CDR1 is ENHRY and CDR2 SYGVKD. CDR3 sequence reads: CATRTVEAKNIQYF. CDR3 in DNA: TGTGCCACCCGGACTGTGGAGGCCAAAAACATTCAGTACTTC.